This T cell receptor beta chain emerged from a study of control samples from healthy donors and cancer patients. Germline trimming cut 1 base from V and 4 bases from J; bases unmatched to any gene: 6. CDR1 and CDR2 (germline): SGHTA, FQGNSA. The CDR3 length is 16 residues. Using immunoSEQ multiplex PCR, the repertoire was profiled, and TCRdb retains in-frame clones only, with some absent. Of roughly 68,000 clones detected, about 83% appear once; the ten largest clones hold about 15%. As for this clone: Additional DNA sequences in this sample encode the identical CDR3.

This TCR was sampled from a man in his 60s in good health. Sequencing was carried out using blood. V is TRBV7-2 and J is TRBJ2-3, with TRBD2 matching over 9 bases. CDR3 bases: TGTGCCAGCAGCTTAGTAGGCGGGAGGGCCCCAGATACGCAGTATTTT. Protein: CASSLVGGRAPDTQYF.